This record concerns one T cell receptor (beta chain) sequence. Its target antigen remains unknown. No base-level quality is on record; no much larger clone is a single base apart. The data originate from a study of cytomegalovirus exposure and HLA in healthy donors (dated by TCRdb to 2016 to 2017). Context from the whole study: In an earlier analysis of roughly 590 of the donors, 250 to 350 Gb of sequence data and approximately 120 million unique TCR beta sequences from roughly 200 million T cells were reported. A later analysis re-analyzed previously published TCR beta repertoires from 666 donors and added high-resolution HLA genotyping to study TCR occurrence patterns. Genome-wide SNP genotypes for about three fifths of the roughly 670 donors were used in a later genetic analysis, which treated that subset as a discovery cohort. The later analysis used no new phenotypic data to find candidate immune exposures, relying instead on TCR beta sequences and their occurrence across donors. Every repertoire in the discovery cohort had been generated on one and the same sequencing platform. The genetic ancestry cluster associated with self-reported Caucasian donors included about 81% of the roughly 400 genotyped donors. The study combined high-throughput TCR immunosequencing, statistical association of individual TCRs with disease status, and machine learning to predict cytomegalovirus infection status. Across 398 genotyped donors of the cohort, an average of about 220,000 unique TCR beta nucleotide sequences per donor were sequenced, and approximately 19% of those sequences were non-productive. Class I and class II HLA loci were covered by the typing at four-digit resolution. Donor age, sex, ethnicity and CMV serostatus were compiled together with the repertoire data. Approximately 310 gigabases of sequencing data and 80 million or so unique TCR sequences were included in an early release covering 550 to 800 HLA-typed donors. In addition to the first cohort of roughly 700 subjects, a separate validation cohort of some 120 different subjects was used. An earlier analysis of around 580 of the donors used high-throughput TCR beta sequencing to judge whether each TCR beta V gene segment behaved as functional or pseudogenic. Typing coverage differed by locus: A, B, C, DRB1 and DQB1 were typed in about 620-640 donors, DQA1 in about 560, DPA1 in 600 to 610, and DPB1 in just under 480. The study aimed to test whether signatures of past pathogen exposure could be identified by cataloging public T cell receptors. Because of strong linkage in the cohort, four to six DR-DQ haplotypes were treated as single units for association and clustering. The T cell repertoires of some 670 subjects were profiled by immunosequencing and related to cytomegalovirus serostatus.

CDR1 SGHRS and CDR2 YFSETQ are derived from the germline V gene. The CDR3 numbers 18 residues from cysteine through phenylalanine. Kept here is only the CDR3 DNA, which spans 54 bases and is read in frame from base 1. Compared with germline, V lacks 4 bases and J lacks 0 bases; bases without a gene match: 6. The library was built by means of the immunoSEQ multiplex PCR assay. For the multiplex PCR, a mixture combining 60 forward primers for TCR Vbeta segments and 13 reverse primers for TCR Jbeta segments was used. The CDR3 region of rearranged TCR beta genes was amplified from genomic DNA with a multiplex PCR assay. Amplified TCR beta libraries were sequenced as 87-base-pair reads on the Illumina HiSeq System. The source study handled its data this way. A later analysis counted tens of millions of unique TCR beta chains across the 666 repertoires, and around 12 million of these chains were shared by at least two donors. Raw reads were error-corrected and collapsed into unique sequences with a nearest-neighbor algorithm that merged closely related sequences to remove PCR and sequencing errors. CDR3 sequences were aligned to IMGT reference sequences to assign V, D and J gene segments. For a sequence to be retained, at least a six-nucleotide match to both a V gene segment and a J gene segment was required. Rearrangements were called productive when the CDR3 lacked stop codons and stayed in frame with V and J; all others were non-productive. CDR3 was defined by IMGT convention, running from the second conserved V-encoded cysteine to the conserved J-encoded phenylalanine. The earlier analysis of approximately 590 of the donors excluded any sequence lacking an unambiguous match to a single V gene segment. In an earlier analysis of approximately 610 of the donors, V segments were called functional above 56.7% productive rearrangements and were called segregating when the between-donor standard deviation exceeded 5%. To diagnose cytomegalovirus status from the catalog of TCR beta chain sequences, a statistical classification framework was built. In a later analysis, V and J genes were assigned by comparing TCR nucleotide sequences against IMGT/GENE-DB human TR gene sequences. A later analysis assigned CDR3 sequences and most-parsimonious VDJ recombination scenarios with the TCRdist pipeline. A later analysis defined each TCR beta chain by its CDR3 amino acid sequence plus V-gene family, and excluded reads lacking a unique V-gene family. To address suspected cross-contamination and a sequencing artifact, a later analysis removed 592 highly shared, low-generation-probability nucleotide sequences. For each public chain, a later analysis derived a clonal expansion index from normalized ranks of inferred template counts within each repertoire. In a later analysis, generation probabilities were computed using a VDJ recombination model fitted to out-of-frame rearrangements, and the results were checked against IGoR. In a later analysis, TCR-TCR, TCR-HLA and TCR-CMV co-occurrence was scored with hypergeometric tests, and a repertoire-size bias correction was applied to TCR pairs. To estimate false discovery rates, a later analysis permuted the HLA or CMV assignments 20 times. A later analysis grouped co-occurring TCRs with DBSCAN, adding TCRdist sequence similarity when clustering within HLA-allele-positive subsets. For co-occurrence clustering, repertoires with fewer than 30,000 or more than 120,000 public chains were excluded, along with a handful of repertoires with anomalous nucleotide sharing. TCRdb limited this immuneACCESS table to in-frame rearrangements with V and J called. A share of clones is missing; checked studies link under half to unresolved V genes, and the rest is unexplained. V, J and clone size reflect that table, while D and trimming were determined from the DNA. Here the sample has fewer than 75,000 clones; 65% to 90% occur a single time. Together, the top ten hold around 4.1% of the sample.

The cohort consisted of 666 healthy bone marrow donors. At the time of sampling, all cohort members were nominally healthy, though unrecorded immune exposures were likely present. The donor was CMV seronegative and belonged to the group of 350 to 400 seronegative cohort members. Each donor provided a peripheral blood sample, and peripheral blood mononuclear cells were used for TCR beta sequencing. The Qiagen DNeasy Blood Extraction Kit was used to extract genomic DNA from the blood cell samples. Broad study findings and their caveats: This cohort had only TCR beta chains sequenced, and the lack of alpha or paired-chain data limited which features could be detected. A further reported finding was that TCR beta sequences accurately predicted the HLA-A and HLA-B alleles for most subjects in the first cohort. Correlated functional status among segregating V segments might reflect linkage disequilibrium, but an unknown experimental factor could not be ruled out. Immune exposure information for the cohort was limited to CMV serostatus. Broadly in line with IMGT annotations, most TCR beta V segments showed up in productive rearrangements about 90% or about 30% of the time in an earlier analysis of several hundred of the donors. A total of some 180 TCR beta chains were listed by the study as associated with cytomegalovirus. Some IMGT-functional V segments, including TRBV6-2 and TRBV6-3, could not be distinguished by the 87-base-pair reads and were therefore excluded. Most TCR sequences were seen in very few donors, while some public TCRs were found in many individuals. In a later analysis, the rate of TCR association differed among HLA loci, with DRB1 alleles having the most associated TCRs and HLA-C alleles having the fewest. Presence/absence analyses assumed roughly uniform sequencing depth across donors, an assumption that may not hold. A later genetic analysis reported fewer N-insertions in productive TCRs among donors in an Asian-associated ancestry cluster than the roughly 700-donor mean. In vitro tests confirmed that a few of the cytomegalovirus-associated TCR beta chains recognize cytomegalovirus antigens. In both the original and validation cohorts, the classifier was reported to diagnose cytomegalovirus status with high specificity and sensitivity. According to a later analysis, most CMV-associated TCR beta chains appeared to be HLA-restricted, and the HLA associations seemed to be driven largely by CMV exposure. Specific HLA alleles were associated with around 18,000 TCR beta sequences at a false discovery rate of 0.05 in a later analysis. HLA typing was unavailable for some donors at each locus, so association tests used only the typed subset. Assigning TCR associations to individual alleles was difficult when HLA alleles, especially DR and DQ, strongly co-occurred. A later genetic analysis associated a missense DCLRE1C variant with V-gene and J-gene trimming of TCR beta chains, and an independent cohort replicated the association. The earlier analysis of 587 of the donors excluded approximately 15 rarely observed V segments, including chromosome 9 orphons, because counts were too low. A cluster of highly shared sequence variants was judged likely to be a technical artifact of the sequencing pipeline. Several of the top co-occurrence clusters appeared to be linked to parvovirus B19, influenza, CMV and Epstein-Barr virus, according to a later analysis. It was suggested by the authors that the approach could potentially be generalized to other disease states and immunological phenotypes. Compared with equally common non-associated chains, HLA-associated TCR beta chains in a later analysis were more clonally expanded and had lower generation probabilities.

The sequencing sample was made of PBMCs. The clonotype comes from a man aged 25-40 years in good health and CMV-seronegative. The chain is encoded by TRBV5-1 joined to TRBJ2-2; a stretch of 13 junction bases matches TRBD2. The CDR3 here reads CASSAGLAGVANTGELFF. The sequence in DNA is TGCGCCAGCAGCGCCGGACTAGCGGGAGTCGCGAACACCGGGGAGCTGTTTTTT. Here the CDR3 is joined to the reference TRBV5-1 and TRBJ2-2 genes, and the full variable domain is: KAGVTQTPRYLIKTRGQQVTLSCSPISGHRSVSWYQQTPGQGLQFLFEYFSETQRNKGNFPGRFSGRQFSNSRSEMNVSTLELGDSALYLCASSAGLAGVANTGELFFGEGSRLTVL.